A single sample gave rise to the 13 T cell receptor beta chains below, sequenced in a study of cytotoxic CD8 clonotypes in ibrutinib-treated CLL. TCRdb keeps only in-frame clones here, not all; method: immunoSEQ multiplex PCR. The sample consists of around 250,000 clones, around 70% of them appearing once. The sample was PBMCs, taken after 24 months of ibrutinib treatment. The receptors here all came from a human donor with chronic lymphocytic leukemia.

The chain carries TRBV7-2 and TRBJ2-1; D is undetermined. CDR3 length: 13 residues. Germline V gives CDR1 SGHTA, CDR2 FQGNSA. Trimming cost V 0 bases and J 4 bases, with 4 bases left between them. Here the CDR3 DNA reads TGTGCCAGCAGCTTAGCACCGTACAATGAGCAGTTCTTC. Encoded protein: CASSLAPYNEQFF.

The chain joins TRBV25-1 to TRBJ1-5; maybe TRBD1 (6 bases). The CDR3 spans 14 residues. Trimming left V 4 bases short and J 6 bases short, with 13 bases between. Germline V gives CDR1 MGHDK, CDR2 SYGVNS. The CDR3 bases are TGTGCCAGCAGTGGGCAGGGGCGCGGTCAGCCCCAGCATTTT. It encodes CASSGQGRGQPQHF.

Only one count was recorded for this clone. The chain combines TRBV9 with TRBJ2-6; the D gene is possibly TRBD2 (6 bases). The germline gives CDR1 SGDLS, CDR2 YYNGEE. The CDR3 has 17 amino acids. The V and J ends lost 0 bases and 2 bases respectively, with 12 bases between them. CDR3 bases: TGTGCCAGCAGCGTAGAGGAGGGCATGGCTGGGGCCAACGTCCTGACTTTC. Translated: CASSVEEGMAGANVLTF.

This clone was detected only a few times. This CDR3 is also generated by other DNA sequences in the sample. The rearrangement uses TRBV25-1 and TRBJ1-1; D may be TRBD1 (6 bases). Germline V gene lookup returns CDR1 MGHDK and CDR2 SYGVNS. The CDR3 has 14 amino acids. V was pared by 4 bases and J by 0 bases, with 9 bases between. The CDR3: CASSVGQLNTEAFF. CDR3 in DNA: TGTGCCAGCAGTGTCGGACAGTTGAACACTGAAGCTTTCTTT.

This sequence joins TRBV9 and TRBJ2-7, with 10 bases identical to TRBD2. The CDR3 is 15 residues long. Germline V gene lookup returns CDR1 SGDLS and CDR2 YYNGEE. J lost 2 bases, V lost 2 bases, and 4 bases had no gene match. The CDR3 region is CASSVGLAETYEQYF. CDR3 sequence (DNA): TGTGCCAGCAGCGTTGGACTAGCGGAGACCTACGAGCAGTACTTC.

The CDR3, as DNA: TGTGCCAGTAGTGCCTGGGACAGCTACGAGCAGTACTTC. Its translation: CASSAWDSYEQYF. The chain combines TRBV19 with TRBJ2-7; 7 bases map to TRBD1. Germline V lookup: CDR1 LNHDA, CDR2 SQIVND (reference sequence). Germline trimming cut 5 bases from V and 3 bases from J; bases unmatched to any gene: 4. The CDR3 is 13 residues long. Using reference TRBV19 and TRBJ2-7 for the parts outside the CDR3, the full variable domain is DGGITQSPKYLFRKEGQNVTLSCEQNLNHDAMYWYRQDPGQGLRLIYYSQIVNDFQKGDIAEGYSVSREKKESFPLTVTSAQKNPTAFYLCASSAWDSYEQYFGPGTRLTVT.

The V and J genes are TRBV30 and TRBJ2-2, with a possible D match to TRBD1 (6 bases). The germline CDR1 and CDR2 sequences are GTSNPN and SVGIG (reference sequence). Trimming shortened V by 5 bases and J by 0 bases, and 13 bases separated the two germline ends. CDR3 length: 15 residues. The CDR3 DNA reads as TGTGCCTGGCAAGTGGGACAAACGAACACCGGGGAGCTGTTTTTT. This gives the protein CAWQVGQTNTGELFF.

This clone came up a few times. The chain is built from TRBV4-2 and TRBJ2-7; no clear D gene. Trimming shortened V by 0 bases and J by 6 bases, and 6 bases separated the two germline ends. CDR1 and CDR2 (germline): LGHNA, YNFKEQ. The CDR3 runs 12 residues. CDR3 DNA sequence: TGTGCCAGCAGCCAAGATAGGAGCGAGCAGTACTTC. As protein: CASSQDRSEQYF.

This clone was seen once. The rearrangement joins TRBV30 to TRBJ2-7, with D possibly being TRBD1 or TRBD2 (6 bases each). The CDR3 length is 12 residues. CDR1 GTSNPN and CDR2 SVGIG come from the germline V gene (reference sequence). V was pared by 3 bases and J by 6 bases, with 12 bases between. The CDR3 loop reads CAWRQGRGEQYF. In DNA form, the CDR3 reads TGTGCCTGGAGGCAGGGGCGGGGCGAGCAGTACTTC. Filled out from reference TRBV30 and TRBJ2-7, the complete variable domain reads SQTIHQWPATLVQPVGSPLSLECTVEGTSNPNLYWYRQAAGRGLQLLFYSVGIGQISSEVPQNLSASRPQDRQFILSSKKLLLSDSGFYLCAWRQGRGEQYFGPGTRLTVT.

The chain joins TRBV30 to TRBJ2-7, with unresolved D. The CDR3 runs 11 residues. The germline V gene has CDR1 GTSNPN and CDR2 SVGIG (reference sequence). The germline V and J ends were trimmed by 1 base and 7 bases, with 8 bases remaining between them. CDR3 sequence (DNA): TGTGCCTGGAGTGGGATAGTGGAGCAGTACTTC. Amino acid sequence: CAWSGIVEQYF.

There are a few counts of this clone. The CDR3 protein is CASSPGGSPLRETQYF. The DNA for the CDR3 is TGTGCCAGCAGCCCCGGAGGGAGTCCCCTCCGAGAGACCCAGTACTTC. J is TRBJ2-5 and V is TRBV5-4; the D gene is possibly TRBD2 (6 bases). Trimming took 4 bases from V and 4 from J, leaving 20 bases between them. Germline V gene data show CDR1 as SGHNT and CDR2 as YYREEE (reference sequence). This CDR3 has 16 residues.

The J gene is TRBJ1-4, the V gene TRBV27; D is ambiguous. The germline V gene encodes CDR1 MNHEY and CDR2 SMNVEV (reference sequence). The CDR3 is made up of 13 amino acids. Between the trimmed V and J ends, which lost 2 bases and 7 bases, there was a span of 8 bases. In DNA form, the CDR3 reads TGTGCCAGCAGTTTAGGGTGGCGTGAAAAACTGTTTTTT. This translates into CASSLGWREKLFF.

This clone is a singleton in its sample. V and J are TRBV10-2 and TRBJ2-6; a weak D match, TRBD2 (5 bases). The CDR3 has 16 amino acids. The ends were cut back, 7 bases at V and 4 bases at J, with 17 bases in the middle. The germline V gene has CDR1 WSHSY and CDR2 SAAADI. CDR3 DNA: TGCGCCAGCACCCAGAGTCCGGGGTCCGGGGCCAACGTCCTGACTTTC. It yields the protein CASTQSPGSGANVLTF.